Each of the 11 T cell receptor beta chains below was sequenced from the same sample in a study of T cells in Graves' hyperthyroidism and ophthalmopathy. RNA transcripts gave rise to amplified TCR beta CDR3 regions. HTBI primers drove first-round RT-PCR of the TCR CDR3. TCRdb passed the multiplex PCR reads through MiXCR, listing each CDR3 protein once. The sample has approximately 740,000 distinct CDR3 sequences; approximately 15% are singletons. Sequences were obtained from blood. The receptor source for this set is a woman between 18 and 29 years old with Graves' hyperthyroidism.

This clonotype was counted at least ten times. V is TRBV12-3 or TRBV12-4 and J is TRBJ1-6, with 10 bases matching TRBD1. Unmatched junction bases numbered 4, after V lost 4 bases and J lost 10 bases. The CDR3 loop spans 14 amino acids. For the CDR3, the DNA is TGTGCCAGCAGTTCCGGGACAGGGGAATCACCCCTCCACTTT. It yields the protein CASSSGTGESPLHF.

This clonotype was observed many times. The chain employs TRBV2 and TRBJ1-5; D is undetermined. Germline CDR1 reads SNHLY; CDR2 reads FYNNEI. This CDR3 is 14 amino acids long. V was clipped by 6 bases and J by 2 bases, with 11 bases between them. The CDR3 region has the DNA TGTGCCAGCAGCGGTTTTTGGGGCAATCAGCCCCAGCATTTT. This translates into CASSGFWGNQPQHF.

The chain combines TRBV27 with TRBJ1-5; D possibly corresponds to TRBD1 (6 bases). The CDR3 totals 19 residues. Trimming stripped 0 bases from V and 3 bases from J, with 21 bases between. The germline CDR1 and CDR2 sequences are MNHEY and SMNVEV (reference sequence). Written as DNA, the CDR3 is TGTGCCAGCAGTTTATCGATAAGAGGGGGGTTTATAGCCAATCAGCCCCAGCATTTT. Its protein is CASSLSIRGGFIANQPQHF.

This clonotype came up many times. The chain is built from TRBV28 and TRBJ1-1; D gene uncertain. Germline values: CDR1 MDHEN, CDR2 SYDVKM. V lost 5 bases and J lost 1, with 11 bases in between. The CDR3 length is 14 residues. CDR3 nucleotide sequence: TGTGCCAGCAGTCCCGACTGGGGGAACACTGAAGCTTTCTTT. Its translation: CASSPDWGNTEAFF.

The table lists this clonotype with many counts. The V gene is TRBV28, the J gene TRBJ2-7, with 8 bases identical to TRBD1. CDR1 is MDHEN, CDR2 SYDVKM, per germline. There are 18 residues in the CDR3. Trimming removed 3 bases from V and 3 bases from J; junction bases left unmatched: 16. The CDR3 region has the DNA TGTGCCAGCAGTTTGGATTCATACTTGGGACAGGTGAACTACGAGCAGTACTTC. It is translated as CASSLDSYLGQVNYEQYF.

This clonotype was picked up many times. The V call is TRBV18, the J call TRBJ1-1; no clear D gene. V was trimmed by 2 bases and J by 1 base, leaving 11 bases between them. Germline assignment: CDR1 KGHSH and CDR2 LQKENI. This CDR3 contains 15 residues. For the CDR3, the DNA is TGTGCCAGCTCACCATCTCAACAGACGAACACTGAAGCTTTCTTT. Translating it yields CASSPSQQTNTEAFF.

This clonotype occurred many times. The V and J genes are TRBV4-1 and TRBJ2-7; no definite D call. The CDR3 has 15 amino acids. The germline gives CDR1 MGHRA, CDR2 YSYEKL. Deletions cut 1 base from V and 3 bases from J, with 13 bases between. This CDR3 is CASSQGASEYYEQYF. Written as DNA, the CDR3 is TGCGCCAGCAGCCAAGGGGCCAGCGAGTACTACGAGCAGTACTTC.

The V and J genes are TRBV27 and TRBJ2-5, with 9 bases lining up with TRBD2. V shed 2 bases, J shed 5 bases, and the junction held 12 bases outside the gene matches. In germline, CDR1 is MNHEY, CDR2 SMNVEV (reference sequence). The CDR3 runs 17 residues. CDR3 amino acids: CASSLGLLAGVLETQYF. CDR3 DNA: TGTGCCAGCAGTTTAGGGCTGTTAGCGGGAGTTCTGGAGACCCAGTACTTC.

This sequence joins TRBV7-8 and TRBJ2-6; the D is unclear. V dropped 5 bases and J dropped 0 bases, with 11 bases sitting between them. The V gene's germline CDR1 is SGHVS and CDR2 FQNEAQ. The CDR3 runs 16 residues. In DNA, the CDR3 is TGTGCCAGCAGCCCCCATAGAGGCTCTGGGGCCAACGTCCTGACTTTC. Its translation: CASSPHRGSGANVLTF.

This clonotype was seen at least ten times. The chain combines TRBV5-1 with TRBJ2-7, with TRBD1 matching 9 bases. Germline V gives CDR1 SGHRS, CDR2 YFSETQ. This CDR3 comprises 13 residues. The ends lost 4 bases at V and 7 bases at J; junction bases unmatched: 6. Here the CDR3 reads CASSPQGAGEQYF. The DNA of the CDR3 is TGCGCCAGCAGCCCACAGGGGGCCGGGGAGCAGTACTTC.

There are a few counts of this clonotype. This rearrangement joins TRBV6-5 to TRBJ2-7; D might be TRBD1 or TRBD2, each matching 6 bases. In germline, CDR1 is MNHEY, CDR2 SVGAGI. This CDR3 contains 15 residues. V was clipped by 0 bases and J by 5 bases, with 14 bases between them. The CDR3 spells CASSYSPGAGDEQYF. CDR3 in DNA: TGTGCCAGCAGTTACTCTCCGGGGGCCGGGGACGAGCAGTACTTC.